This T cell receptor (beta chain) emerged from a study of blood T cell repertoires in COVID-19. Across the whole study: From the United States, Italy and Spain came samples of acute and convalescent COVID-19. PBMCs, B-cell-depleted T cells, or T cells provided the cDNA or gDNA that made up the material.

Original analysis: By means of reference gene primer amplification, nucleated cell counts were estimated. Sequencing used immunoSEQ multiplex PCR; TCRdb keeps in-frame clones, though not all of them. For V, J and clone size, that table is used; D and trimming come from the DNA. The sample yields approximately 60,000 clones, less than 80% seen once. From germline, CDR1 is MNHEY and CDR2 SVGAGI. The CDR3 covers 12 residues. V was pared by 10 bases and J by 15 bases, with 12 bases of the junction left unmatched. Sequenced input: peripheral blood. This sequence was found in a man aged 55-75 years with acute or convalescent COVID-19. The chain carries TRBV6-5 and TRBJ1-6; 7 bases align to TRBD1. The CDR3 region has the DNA TGTGCCACCCGAGAGGGACAGCAACTCCTCCACTTT. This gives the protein CATREGQQLLHF.